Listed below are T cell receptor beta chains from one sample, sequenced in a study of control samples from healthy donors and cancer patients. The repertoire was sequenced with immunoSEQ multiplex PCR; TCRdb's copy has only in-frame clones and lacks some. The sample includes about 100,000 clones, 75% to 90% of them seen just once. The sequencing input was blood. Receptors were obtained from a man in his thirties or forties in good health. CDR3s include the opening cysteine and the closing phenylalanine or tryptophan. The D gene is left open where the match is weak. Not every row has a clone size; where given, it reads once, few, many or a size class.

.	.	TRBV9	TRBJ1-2	CASSLGTAGGYTF	TGTGCCAGCAGCTTAGGGACGGCCGGAGGCTACACCTTC
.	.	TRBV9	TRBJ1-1	CASSDRVDTEAFF	TGTGCCAGCAGCGACAGGGTGGACACTGAAGCTTTCTTT
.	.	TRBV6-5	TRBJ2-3	CASSSRDSTDTQYF	TGTGCCAGCAGTTCCCGGGACAGCACAGATACGCAGTATTTT
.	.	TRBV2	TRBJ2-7	CASSYRPSYEQYF	TGTGCCAGCAGTTACAGGCCATCCTACGAGCAGTACTTC
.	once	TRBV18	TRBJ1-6	CASSPDRTGSPLHF	TGTGCCAGCTCACCAGACCGGACGGGTTCACCCCTCCACTTT
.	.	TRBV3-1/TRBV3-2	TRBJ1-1	CASSQDFRDPEAFF	TGTGCCAGCAGCCAAGATTTTAGAGACCCTGAAGCTTTCTTT
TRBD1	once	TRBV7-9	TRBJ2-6	CASSPWTGSSGANVLTF	TGTGCCAGCAGCCCATGGACAGGATCCTCTGGGGCCAACGTCCTGACTTTC
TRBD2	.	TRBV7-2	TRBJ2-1	CASSSHLAGGYNEQFF	TGTGCCAGCAGCTCTCATCTAGCGGGAGGCTACAATGAGCAGTTCTTC
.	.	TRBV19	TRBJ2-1	CASSIVVGGDEQFF	TGTGCCAGTAGTATAGTAGTGGGCGGGGATGAGCAGTTCTTC
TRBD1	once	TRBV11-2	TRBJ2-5	CASSSGRDRGKRGTQYF	TGTGCCAGCAGCTCAGGGAGGGACAGGGGGAAAAGAGGGACCCAGTACTTC
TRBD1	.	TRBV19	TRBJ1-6	CASNPGFGTGDSPLHF	TGTGCCAGCAATCCGGGTTTTGGGACAGGGGATTCACCCCTCCACTTT
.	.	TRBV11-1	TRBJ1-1	CASSWGRTASTEAFF	TGTGCCAGCAGCTGGGGGCGGACAGCGAGTACTGAAGCTTTCTTT
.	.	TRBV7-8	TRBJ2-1	CASSLASRTGPGGYNEQFF	TGTGCCAGCAGCTTAGCCAGCCGGACAGGACCGGGGGGCTACAATGAGCAGTTCTTC
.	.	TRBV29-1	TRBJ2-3	CSVAPGSGDTQYF	TGCAGCGTTGCCCCGGGCTCCGGCGATACGCAGTATTTT
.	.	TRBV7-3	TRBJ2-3	CASSFNGGDTQYF	TGTGCCAGCAGCTTCAACGGGGGCGATACGCAGTATTTT
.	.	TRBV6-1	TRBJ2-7	CASSEERYTYEQYF	TGTGCCAGCAGTGAAGAGCGATACACTTACGAGCAGTACTTC
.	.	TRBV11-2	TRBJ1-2	CASSLEKGGGYTF	TGTGCCAGCAGCTTAGAAAAGGGGGGAGGCTACACCTTC
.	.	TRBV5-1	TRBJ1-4	CASSSTQISATNEKLFF	TGCGCCAGCAGCTCAACACAGATATCTGCAACTAATGAAAAACTGTTTTTT
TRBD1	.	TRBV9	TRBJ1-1	CASSGDRAPAFF	TGTGCCAGCAGTGGGGACAGGGCCCCCGCTTTCTTT
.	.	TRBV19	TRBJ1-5	CASSATGHSNQPQHF	TGTGCCAGTAGTGCCACCGGGCATAGCAATCAGCCCCAGCATTTT
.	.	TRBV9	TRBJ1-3	CASSVGNRESFSGNTIYF	TGTGCCAGCAGCGTAGGAAATCGGGAGAGTTTCTCTGGAAACACCATATATTTT
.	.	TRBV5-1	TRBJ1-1	CASSLEAATGWNTEAFF	TGCGCCAGCAGCTTGGAAGCCGCGACAGGTTGGAACACTGAAGCTTTCTTT
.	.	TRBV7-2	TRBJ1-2	CASSLALTGQYGYTF	TGTGCCAGCAGCTTAGCGCTAACCGGACAGTATGGCTACACCTTC
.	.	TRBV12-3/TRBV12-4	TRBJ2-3	CASSFRTDTQYF	TGTGCCAGCAGTTTTAGAACAGATACGCAGTATTTT
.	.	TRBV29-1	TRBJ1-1	CSVLDKSNTEAFF	TGCAGCGTTTTAGACAAGTCGAACACTGAAGCTTTCTTT
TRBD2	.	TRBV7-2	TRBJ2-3	CASSQRLGLAGTTDTQYF	TGTGCCAGCAGCCAACGTTTAGGACTAGCGGGGACCACAGATACGCAGTATTTT
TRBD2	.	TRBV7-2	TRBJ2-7	CASSIAGGLLSLGYEQYF	TGTGCCAGCAGCATAGCGGGAGGCCTGCTTTCCCTGGGGTACGAGCAGTACTTC
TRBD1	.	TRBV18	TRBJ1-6	CASSPGQGNSPLHF	TGTGCCAGCTCCCCGGGACAGGGAAATTCACCCCTCCACTTT
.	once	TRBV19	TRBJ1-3	CASSTPGNSGNTIYF	TGTGCCAGTAGTACACCCGGAAACTCTGGAAACACCATATATTTT
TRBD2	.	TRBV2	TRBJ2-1	CASSRTDPGTINNEQFF	TGTGCCAGCAGCAGAACCGACCCTGGGACTATTAACAATGAGCAGTTCTTC
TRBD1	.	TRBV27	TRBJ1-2	CASSTMTGNYGYTF	TGTGCCAGCAGTACCATGACAGGGAACTATGGCTACACCTTC
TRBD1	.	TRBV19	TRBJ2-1	CASSQLRDRGSYNEQFF	TGTGCCAGTAGTCAACTTAGGGACAGGGGTTCCTACAATGAGCAGTTCTTC
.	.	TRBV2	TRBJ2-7	CASSGHFYEQYF	TGTGCCAGCTCGGGACATTTCTACGAGCAGTACTTC
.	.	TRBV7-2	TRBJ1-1	CASSPSGGRTEAFF	TGTGCCAGCAGCCCGAGCGGGGGCCGAACTGAAGCTTTCTTT
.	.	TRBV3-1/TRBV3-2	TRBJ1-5	CATARGPSPNQPQHF	TGTGCCACTGCTCGGGGACCAAGTCCAAATCAGCCCCAGCATTTT
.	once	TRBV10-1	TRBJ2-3	CASSEFRGGTDTQYF	TGCGCCAGCAGTGAGTTTCGCGGGGGCACAGATACGCAGTATTTT
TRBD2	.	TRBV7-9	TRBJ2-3	CASSLTSGRADTQYF	TGTGCCAGCAGCCTGACTAGCGGGAGGGCAGATACGCAGTATTTT
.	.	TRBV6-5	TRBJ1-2	CASSYLGQAFGYTF	TGTGCCAGCAGTTACCTCGGTCAGGCGTTCGGCTACACCTTC
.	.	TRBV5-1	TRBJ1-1	CASSRSGQTYEAFF	TGCGCCAGCAGCAGGTCAGGGCAGACTTATGAAGCTTTCTTT
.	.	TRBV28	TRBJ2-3	CASRDPPGTGSTDTQYF	TGTGCCAGCAGGGACCCACCCGGGACTGGGAGCACAGATACGCAGTATTTT
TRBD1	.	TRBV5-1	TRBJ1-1	CASSLATGGTEAFF	TGCGCCAGCAGCTTGGCTACAGGGGGCACTGAAGCTTTCTTT
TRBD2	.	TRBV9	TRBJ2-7	CASSALAGGPHEQYF	TGTGCCAGCAGCGCCTTAGCGGGAGGGCCCCACGAGCAGTACTTC
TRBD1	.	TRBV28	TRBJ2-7	CASSLGSGGWSSYEQYF	TGTGCCAGCAGTTTAGGCTCAGGGGGCTGGAGCTCCTACGAGCAGTACTTC
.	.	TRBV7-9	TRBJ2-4	CASSPLGGSNIQYF	TGTGCCAGCAGCCCACTAGGAGGTTCTAACATTCAGTACTTC
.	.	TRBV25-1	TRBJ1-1	CASLAVHGTEAFF	TGTGCCAGCCTGGCGGTCCACGGCACTGAAGCTTTCTTT
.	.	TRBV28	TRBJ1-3	CASSLMGGGNTIYF	TGTGCCAGCAGTTTAATGGGGGGTGGGAACACCATATATTTT
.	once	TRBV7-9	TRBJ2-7	CASSLGPEPRGEQYF	TGTGCCAGCAGCTTAGGGCCCGAGCCCCGTGGCGAGCAGTACTTC
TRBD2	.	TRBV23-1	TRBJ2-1	CATNLAGDNNEQFF	TGCGCCACCAATCTAGCGGGAGACAACAATGAGCAGTTCTTC
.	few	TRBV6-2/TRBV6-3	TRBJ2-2	CASSYDGQGIRPGELFF	TGTGCCAGCAGTTACGATGGGCAGGGCATTCGTCCCGGGGAGCTGTTTTTT
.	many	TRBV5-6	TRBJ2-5	CASSTTGHETQYF	TGTGCCAGCAGCACTACAGGGCATGAGACCCAGTACTTC
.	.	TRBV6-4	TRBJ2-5	CASSVRFGETQYF	TGTGCCAGCAGTGTCCGGTTTGGAGAGACCCAGTACTTC
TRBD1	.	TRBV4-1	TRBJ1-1	CASSHYTGDTEAFF	TGCGCCAGCAGCCATTATACAGGGGACACTGAAGCTTTCTTT
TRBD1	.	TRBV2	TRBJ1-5	CASTGDRNQPQHF	TGTGCCAGTACAGGGGATCGCAATCAGCCCCAGCATTTT
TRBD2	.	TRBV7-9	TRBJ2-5	CASSPGSGSETQYF	TGTGCCAGCAGCCCTGGGAGCGGGAGTGAGACCCAGTACTTC
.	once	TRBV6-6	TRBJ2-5	CASSYLGRVEETQYF	TGTGCCAGCAGTTACTTAGGCAGGGTGGAAGAGACCCAGTACTTC